The text below deals with one T cell receptor beta chain. This specimen belongs to a study of patients and donors after allogeneic stem cell transplantation. A single record per CDR3 protein comes from TCRdb applying MiXCR to the RT-PCR reads. This table holds about 200,000 distinct CDR3 sequences, around two fifths found once. The germline CDR1 and CDR2 sequences are SGHVS and FNYEAQ. CDR3 length: 12 amino acids. Trimming removed 4 bases at V and 7 bases at J, with 11 bases between. The receptor was isolated from a human donor who was either an allogeneic HSCT recipient or a stem cell or donor lymphocyte infusion donor (not recorded which). It is not recorded whose cells these are; they may come from a transplant donor. Sequences were obtained from blood, either unsorted or a sorted T cell fraction (not recorded which). The chain couples TRBV7-6 to TRBJ2-7; D is unclear. The CDR3 DNA follows: TGTGCCAGCAGCTCCCGTAGGAATGAGCAGTACTTC. Its protein is CASSSRRNEQYF.